This TCR beta chain appears in the sequencing data of a study of cytomegalovirus exposure and HLA in healthy donors. The CDR3 sequence is 15 residues long. CDR1 and CDR2 (germline): SQVTM, ANQGSEA. Trimming removed 1 base from V and 0 bases from J, with 9 bases in between. Study observations and caveats: TCR beta chains numbering roughly 150 were designated cytomegalovirus-associated. A few CMV-associated chains proved CMV antigen-specific in vitro. For most TCR beta V segments, an earlier analysis put the productive rate at about 87% or about 30% of the time.

Concerning this clone itself: Its antigen is still unknown.

The PCR had 60 Vbeta and 13 Jbeta primers. Here immunoSEQ multiplex PCR was the method, and the copy in TCRdb shows in-frame clones only, minus some. The sample has over 95,000 clones; about 79% are singletons. As for the donors, each was a healthy bone marrow donor. This clonotype was obtained from a woman aged 18-35 years in good health and CMV-seronegative. J is TRBJ1-4 and V is TRBV29-1, with D maybe TRBD1 (6 bases). The sample taken for sequencing was PBMCs. The CDR3 spells CSVEVQGPTNEKLFF. CDR3 sequence (DNA): TGCAGCGTTGAAGTCCAGGGGCCAACTAATGAAAAACTGTTTTTT. The full variable domain, rest sourced from reference TRBV29-1 and TRBJ1-4, is SAVISQKPSRDICQRGTSLTIQCQVDSQVTMMFWYRQQPGQSLTLIATANQGSEATYESGFVIDKFPISRPNLTFSTLTVSNMSPEDSSIYLCSVEVQGPTNEKLFFGSGTQLSVL.